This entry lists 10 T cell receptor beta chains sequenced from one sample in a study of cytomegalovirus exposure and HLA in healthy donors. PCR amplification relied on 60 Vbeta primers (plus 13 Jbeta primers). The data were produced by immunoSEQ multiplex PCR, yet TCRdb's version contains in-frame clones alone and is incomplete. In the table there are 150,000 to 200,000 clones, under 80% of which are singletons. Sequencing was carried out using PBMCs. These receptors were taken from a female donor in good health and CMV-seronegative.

The CDR3 region has the DNA TGTGCCAGCAGCCAAGCGCTAGCGGGAGGGTACAATGAGCAGTTCTTC. Translated: CASSQALAGGYNEQFF. The rearrangement links TRBV4-2 to TRBJ2-1; 12 nucleotides match TRBD2. This CDR3 spans 16 amino acids. Germline V gene lookup returns CDR1 LGHNA and CDR2 YNFKEQ. V shed 1 base, J shed 4 bases, and the junction held 2 bases outside the gene matches.

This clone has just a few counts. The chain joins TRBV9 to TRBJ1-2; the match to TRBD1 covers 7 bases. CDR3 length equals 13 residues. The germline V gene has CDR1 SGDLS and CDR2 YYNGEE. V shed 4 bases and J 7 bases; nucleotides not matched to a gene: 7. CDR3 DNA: TGTGCCAGCAGCTCCTGGGACAGCGGTGGCTACACCTTC. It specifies CASSSWDSGGYTF.

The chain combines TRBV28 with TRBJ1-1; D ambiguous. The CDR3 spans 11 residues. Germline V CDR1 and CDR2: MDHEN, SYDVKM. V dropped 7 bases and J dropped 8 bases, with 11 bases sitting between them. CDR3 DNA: TGTGCCAGCACCCTAAGGAGGGAAGCTTTCTTT. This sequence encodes CASTLRREAFF.

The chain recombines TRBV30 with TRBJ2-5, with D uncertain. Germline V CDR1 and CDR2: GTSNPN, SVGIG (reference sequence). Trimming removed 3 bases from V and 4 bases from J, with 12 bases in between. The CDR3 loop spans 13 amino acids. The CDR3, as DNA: TGTGCCTGGAGGGGCAAGCCGGTAGAGACCCAGTACTTC. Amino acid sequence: CAWRGKPVETQYF.

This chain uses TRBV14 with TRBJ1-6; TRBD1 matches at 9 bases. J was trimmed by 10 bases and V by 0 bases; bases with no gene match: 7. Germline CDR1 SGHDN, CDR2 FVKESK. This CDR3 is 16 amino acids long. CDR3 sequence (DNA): TGTGCCAGCAGCCAAGATCCGGGACAGGGAGGCTCACCCCTCCACTTT. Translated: CASSQDPGQGGSPLHF.

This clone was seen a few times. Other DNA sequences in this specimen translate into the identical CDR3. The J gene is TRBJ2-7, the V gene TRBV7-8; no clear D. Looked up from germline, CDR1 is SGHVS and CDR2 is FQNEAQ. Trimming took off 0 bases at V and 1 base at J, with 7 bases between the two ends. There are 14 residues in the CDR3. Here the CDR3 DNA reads TGTGCCAGCAGCTTAGCTGGGCTATCCTACGAGCAGTACTTC. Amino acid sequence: CASSLAGLSYEQYF.

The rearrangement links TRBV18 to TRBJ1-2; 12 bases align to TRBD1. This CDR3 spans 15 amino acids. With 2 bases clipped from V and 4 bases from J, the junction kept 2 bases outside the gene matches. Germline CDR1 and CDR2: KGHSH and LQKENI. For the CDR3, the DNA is TGTGCCAGCTCACCAGGGACAGGGGGCACCTATGGCTACACCTTC. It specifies CASSPGTGGTYGYTF.

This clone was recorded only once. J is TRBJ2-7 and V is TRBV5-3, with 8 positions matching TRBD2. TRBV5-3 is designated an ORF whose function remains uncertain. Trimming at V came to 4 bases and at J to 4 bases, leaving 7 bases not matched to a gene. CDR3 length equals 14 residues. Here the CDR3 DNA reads TGTGCCAGAAGCATGGGACTAGTGGAATACGAGCAGTACTTC. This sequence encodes CARSMGLVEYEQYF.

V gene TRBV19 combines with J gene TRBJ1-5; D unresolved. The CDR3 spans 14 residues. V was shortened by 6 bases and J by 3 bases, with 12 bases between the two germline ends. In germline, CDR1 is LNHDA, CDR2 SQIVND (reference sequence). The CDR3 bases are TGTGCCAGTAGGGTGGGCGGGCTCAATCAGCCCCAGCATTTT. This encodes CASRVGGLNQPQHF.

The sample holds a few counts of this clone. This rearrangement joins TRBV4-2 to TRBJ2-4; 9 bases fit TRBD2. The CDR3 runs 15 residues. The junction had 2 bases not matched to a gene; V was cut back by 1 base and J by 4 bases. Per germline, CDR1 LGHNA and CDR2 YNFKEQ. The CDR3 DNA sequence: TGTGCCAGCAGCCAAGGACTAGCGGAGAAAAACATTCAGTACTTC. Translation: CASSQGLAEKNIQYF.